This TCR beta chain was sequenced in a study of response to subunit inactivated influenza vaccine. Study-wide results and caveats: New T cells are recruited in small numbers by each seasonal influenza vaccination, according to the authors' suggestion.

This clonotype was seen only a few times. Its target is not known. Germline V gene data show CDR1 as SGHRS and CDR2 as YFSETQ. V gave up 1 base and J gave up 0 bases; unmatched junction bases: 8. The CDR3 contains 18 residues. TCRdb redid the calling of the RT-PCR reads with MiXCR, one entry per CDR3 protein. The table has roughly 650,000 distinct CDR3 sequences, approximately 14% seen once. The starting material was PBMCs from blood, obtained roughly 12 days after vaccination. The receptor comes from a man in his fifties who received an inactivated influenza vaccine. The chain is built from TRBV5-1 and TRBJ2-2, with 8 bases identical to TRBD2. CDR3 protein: CASSLWGLESANTGELFF. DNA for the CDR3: TGCGCCAGCAGCTTGTGGGGACTAGAGAGCGCGAACACCGGGGAGCTGTTTTTT.